Sequencing of this T cell receptor (beta chain) was carried out in a study of blood T cell repertoires in COVID-19 (dated by TCRdb to 2018 to 2020). With regard to the full study: Samples covering the acute and convalescent phases of COVID-19 were provided by collaborators in the United States, Italy and Spain. The prospective study material was composed of cDNA or gDNA derived from T cells, B-cell-depleted T cells, or PBMCs. The dataset comprised deeply sampled blood TCRbeta repertoires from subjects exposed to, actively infected with, or recovered from COVID-19. The repertoires were released in a freely available public database intended as a resource for research on the immune response to SARS-CoV-2. The samples were drawn from the first 160 participants of the ongoing ImmuneRACE study and from over 950 subjects provided by 6 global collaborators. Nearly every sample came with metadata listing a de-identified subject ID, COVID-19 status, age in years and sex. HLA class I and class II types, where available, came from metadata supplied by the sample provider rather than from assay-based typing.

From a lookup of the germline V gene, CDR1 and CDR2 are MGHRA and YSYEKL. Trimming takes 8 bases from V and 1 base from J, and the germline ends sit 17 bases apart. The CDR3 has 15 amino acids, counting the end cysteine and phenylalanine. The CDR3 DNA has 45 bases and is translated from base 1. To note about this clone: Its antigen is not yet known. No base qualities exist here, and no much larger clone lies one base off it.

Participants in the prospective study were enrolled through a virtual design, were aged roughly 18 to 100 years, and lived in 20 to 30 United States geographic areas. In the prospective study, cohorts were assigned on the basis of participant-reported clinical history obtained from a screening survey and a study questionnaire. A participant counted as exposed if, within 2 weeks of entering the study, that participant had been in contact with someone who had a PCR-confirmed or clinician-diagnosed COVID-19 case. In the prospective study, whole blood, serum and a nasopharyngeal or oropharyngeal swab were collected from each participant by mobile phlebotomists. Over a roughly two-month period, participants in the prospective study had the option of providing additional blood draws and questionnaires. Blood samples from the prospective study were shipped frozen or at room temperature prior to DNA extraction.

The investigation overall reported the following: The amount of clinical and demographic metadata varied by source and participant and was provided uncurated.

The immunoSEQ Assay, a bias-controlled multiplex PCR, was used to amplify TCRbeta CDR3 regions from genomic DNA. The study's processing was this. The number of nucleated cells in each sample was estimated by amplification of reference gene primers within the assay. To quantify the absolute abundance of each unique TCRbeta CDR3 rearrangement, sequence reads were collapsed and filtered. For each sample, productive Simpson clonality was calculated by taking the square root of Simpson's diversity index across productive rearrangements. As stored in TCRdb, this immuneACCESS dataset retains in-frame rearrangements with V and J assigned. A fraction of the clones does not appear; measured against another copy, unresolved V genes explain less than half of the discrepancy, and the remainder lacks a known reason. The V and J calls and clone size were taken over from that table, and D and trimming were inferred from the DNA. The sample profile shows 350,000 to 400,000 clones; about 89% of them were found once. The ten top clones hold roughly 0.9% of the sample.

The TCR sequence derives from a woman aged 40 to 50 who had been exposed to COVID-19. The sample comprised PBMCs or T cells enriched from blood (not recorded which). The V and J segments used are TRBV4-1 and TRBJ1-1; TRBD1 could be the D gene, as 5 bases match. The sequenced DNA: TGCGCCAGCCACGGGAGGGGACGGGAGAACACTGAAGCTTTCTTT. The encoded protein is CASHGRGRENTEAFF.